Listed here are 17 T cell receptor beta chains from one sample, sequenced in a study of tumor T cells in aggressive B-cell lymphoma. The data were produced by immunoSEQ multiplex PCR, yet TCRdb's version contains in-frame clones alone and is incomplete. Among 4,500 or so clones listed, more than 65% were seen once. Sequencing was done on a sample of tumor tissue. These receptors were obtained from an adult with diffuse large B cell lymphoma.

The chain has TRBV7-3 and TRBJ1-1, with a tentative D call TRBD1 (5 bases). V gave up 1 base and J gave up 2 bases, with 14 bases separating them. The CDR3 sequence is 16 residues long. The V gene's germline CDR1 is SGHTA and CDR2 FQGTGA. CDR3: CASSLNRGSTNTEAFF. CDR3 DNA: TGTGCCAGCAGCTTAAATAGGGGCAGCACTAACACTGAAGCTTTCTTT.

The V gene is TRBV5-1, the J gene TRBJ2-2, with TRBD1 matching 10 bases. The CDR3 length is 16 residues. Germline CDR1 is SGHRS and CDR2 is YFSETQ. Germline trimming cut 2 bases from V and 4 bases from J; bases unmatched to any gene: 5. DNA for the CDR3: TGCGCCAGCAGCTTCACGGGACAGGGGTTCACCGGGGAGCTGTTTTTT. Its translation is CASSFTGQGFTGELFF. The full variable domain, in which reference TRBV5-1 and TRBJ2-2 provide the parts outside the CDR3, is KAGVTQTPRYLIKTRGQQVTLSCSPISGHRSVSWYQQTPGQGLQFLFEYFSETQRNKGNFPGRFSGRQFSNSRSEMNVSTLELGDSALYLCASSFTGQGFTGELFFGEGSRLTVL.

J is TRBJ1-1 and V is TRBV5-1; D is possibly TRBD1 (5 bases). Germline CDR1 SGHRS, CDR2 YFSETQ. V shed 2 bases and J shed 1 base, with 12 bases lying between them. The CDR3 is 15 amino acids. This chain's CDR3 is CASSFRGEENTEAFF. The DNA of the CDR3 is TGCGCCAGCAGCTTTCGGGGGGAGGAGAACACTGAAGCTTTCTTT.

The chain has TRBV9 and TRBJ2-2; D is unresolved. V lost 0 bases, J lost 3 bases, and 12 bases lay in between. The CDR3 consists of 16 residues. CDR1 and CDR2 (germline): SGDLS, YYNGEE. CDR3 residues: CASSVVLLGYTGELFF. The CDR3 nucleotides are TGTGCCAGCAGCGTAGTGCTGTTGGGCTACACCGGGGAGCTGTTTTTT.

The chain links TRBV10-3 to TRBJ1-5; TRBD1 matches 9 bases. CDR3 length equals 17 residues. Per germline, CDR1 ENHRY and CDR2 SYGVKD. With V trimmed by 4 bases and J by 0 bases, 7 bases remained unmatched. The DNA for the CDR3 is TGTGCCATCAGTGGGGGGACAGGGCGATATAGCAATCAGCCCCAGCATTTT. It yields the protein CAISGGTGRYSNQPQHF.

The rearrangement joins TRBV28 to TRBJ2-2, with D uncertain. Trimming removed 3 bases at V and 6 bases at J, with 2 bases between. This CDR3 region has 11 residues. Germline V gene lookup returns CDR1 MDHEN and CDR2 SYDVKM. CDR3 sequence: CASSFSGELFF. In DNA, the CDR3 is TGTGCCAGCAGTTTCTCCGGGGAGCTGTTTTTT.

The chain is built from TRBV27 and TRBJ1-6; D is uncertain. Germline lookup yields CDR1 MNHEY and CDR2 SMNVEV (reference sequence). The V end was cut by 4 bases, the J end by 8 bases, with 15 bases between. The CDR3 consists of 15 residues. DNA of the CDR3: TGTGCCAGCAGTTCCTCCGAGACAAGATATTCACCCCTCCACTTT. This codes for CASSSSETRYSPLHF.

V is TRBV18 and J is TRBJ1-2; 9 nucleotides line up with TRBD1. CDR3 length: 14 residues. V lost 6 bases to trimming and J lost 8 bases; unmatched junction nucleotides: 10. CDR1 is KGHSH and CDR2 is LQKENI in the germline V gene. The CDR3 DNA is TGTGCCAGCTCGGCTCGGACAGGGGATGCCGGCTACACCTTC. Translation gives CASSARTGDAGYTF.

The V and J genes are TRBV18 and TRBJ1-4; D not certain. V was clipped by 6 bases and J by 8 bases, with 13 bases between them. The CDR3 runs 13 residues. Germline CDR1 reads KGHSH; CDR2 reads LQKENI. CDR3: CASSQWADEKLFF. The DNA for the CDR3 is TGTGCCAGCTCCCAATGGGCAGACGAAAAACTGTTTTTT.

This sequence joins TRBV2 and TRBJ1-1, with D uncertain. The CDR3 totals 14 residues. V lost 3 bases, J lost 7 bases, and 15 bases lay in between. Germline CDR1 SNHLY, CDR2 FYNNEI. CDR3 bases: TGTGCCAGCAGTGATGTCCAGGTCCGGGGTGAAGCTTTCTTT. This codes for CASSDVQVRGEAFF.

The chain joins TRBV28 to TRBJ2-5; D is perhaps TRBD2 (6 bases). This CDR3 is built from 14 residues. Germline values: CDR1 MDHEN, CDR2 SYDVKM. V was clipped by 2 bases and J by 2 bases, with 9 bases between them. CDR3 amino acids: CASSLAGLQETQYF. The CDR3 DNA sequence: TGTGCCAGCAGTTTAGCGGGGTTACAAGAGACCCAGTACTTC.

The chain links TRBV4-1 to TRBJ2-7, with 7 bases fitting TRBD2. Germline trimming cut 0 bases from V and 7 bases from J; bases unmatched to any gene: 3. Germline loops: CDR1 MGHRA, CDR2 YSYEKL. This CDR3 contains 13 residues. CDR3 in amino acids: CASSQDRGEEQYF. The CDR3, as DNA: TGCGCCAGCAGCCAAGATCGGGGGGAAGAGCAGTACTTC.

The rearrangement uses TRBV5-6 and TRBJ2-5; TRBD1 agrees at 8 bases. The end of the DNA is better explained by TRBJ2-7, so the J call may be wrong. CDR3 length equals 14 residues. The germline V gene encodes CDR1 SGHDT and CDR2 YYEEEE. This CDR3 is CASSLGGTGYEQYF. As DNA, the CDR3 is TGTGCCAGCAGCTTGGGGGGGACAGGCTACGAGCAGTACTTC.

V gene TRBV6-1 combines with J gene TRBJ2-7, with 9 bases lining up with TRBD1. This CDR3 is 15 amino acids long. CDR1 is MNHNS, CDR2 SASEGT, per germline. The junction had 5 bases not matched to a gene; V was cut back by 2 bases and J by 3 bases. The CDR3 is CASSEPGTGNYEQYF. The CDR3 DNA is TGTGCCAGCAGTGAACCCGGGACAGGGAACTACGAGCAGTACTTC.

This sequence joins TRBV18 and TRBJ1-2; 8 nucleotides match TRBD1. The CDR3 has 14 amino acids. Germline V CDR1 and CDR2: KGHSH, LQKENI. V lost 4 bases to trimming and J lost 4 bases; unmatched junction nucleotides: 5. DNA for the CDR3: TGTGCCAGCTCACACGGACAGGGCATCTATGGCTACACCTTC. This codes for CASSHGQGIYGYTF.

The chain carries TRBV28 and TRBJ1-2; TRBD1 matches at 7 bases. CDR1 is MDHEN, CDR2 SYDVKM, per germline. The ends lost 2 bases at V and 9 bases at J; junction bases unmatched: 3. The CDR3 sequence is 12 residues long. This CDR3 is CASSLDRACYTF. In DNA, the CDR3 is TGTGCCAGCAGTTTAGACAGGGCGTGCTACACCTTC.

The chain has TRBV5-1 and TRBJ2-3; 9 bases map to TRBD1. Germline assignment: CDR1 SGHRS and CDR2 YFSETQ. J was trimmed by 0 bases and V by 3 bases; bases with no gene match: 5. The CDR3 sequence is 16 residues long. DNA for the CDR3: TGCGCCAGCAGCTGGACCGGGACAGGGAGCACAGATACGCAGTATTTT. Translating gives CASSWTGTGSTDTQYF. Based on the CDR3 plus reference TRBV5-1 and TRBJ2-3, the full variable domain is KAGVTQTPRYLIKTRGQQVTLSCSPISGHRSVSWYQQTPGQGLQFLFEYFSETQRNKGNFPGRFSGRQFSNSRSEMNVSTLELGDSALYLCASSWTGTGSTDTQYFGPGTRLTVL.